One sample yielded the 15 T cell receptor beta chains listed below, sequenced in a study of tumor and adjacent non-tumor tissue in lung cancer. The template was RNA from unsorted bulk tissue. The library came from three nested PCR rounds adapted from ARM-PCR protocols. In TCRdb, the multiplex PCR reads were re-called with MiXCR into one record per CDR3 protein. Here the sample spans about 85,000 distinct CDR3 sequences, roughly 62% being singletons. The specimen was lung tumor tissue. The source is a man aged 70 or older with non-small cell lung cancer.

Points on this clonotype: One junction end does not reproduce the germline sequence, and a read error may be involved. V and J are TRBV11-2 and TRBJ2-5; a weak D match, TRBD2 (5 bases). Germline V gene data show CDR1 as SGHAT and CDR2 as FQNNGV. The CDR3 has 12 amino acids. CDR3 sequence: CVGSQEGETQYF. CDR3 nucleotide sequence: TGTGTCGGCAGCCAAGAGGGAGAGACTCAGTACTTC.

Points on this clonotype: One junction end disagrees with the germline gene, perhaps due to a read error. The chain couples TRBV11-2 to TRBJ2-5; no clear D. This CDR3 is built from 12 residues. CDR1 is SGHAT, CDR2 FQNNGV, per germline. The CDR3 bases are TGTGCCAACAGCCGGCCGGTAGAGACCCAGTACTTC. It is translated as CANSRPVETQYF.

CDR3 DNA: TGTGCCAGCAGTAGTGCTCGGGTGGGCGAGCAGTACTTC. This gives the protein CASSSARVGEQYF. J is TRBJ2-7 and V is TRBV9; D remains ambiguous. There are 13 residues in the CDR3. Germline CDR1 and CDR2: SGDLS and YYNGEE. Trimming shortened V by 5 bases and J by 6 bases, and 15 bases separated the two germline ends.

V usage is TRBV2 and J usage is TRBJ1-1, with 7 nucleotides matching TRBD1. Germline CDR1 and CDR2: SNHLY and FYNNEI. The CDR3 sequence is 13 residues long. V gave up 2 bases and J gave up 13 bases; unmatched junction bases: 10. Here the CDR3 reads CASSEFGTEMVFF. The CDR3 region has the DNA TGTGCCAGCAGTGAATTCGGGACAGAGATGGTTTTCTTT.

The genes are TRBV27 and TRBJ2-7, with TRBD2 identical over 8 bases. Germline values: CDR1 MNHEY, CDR2 SMNVEV (reference sequence). Unmatched junction bases numbered 8, after V lost 7 bases and J lost 3 bases. The CDR3 contains 14 residues. As DNA, the CDR3 is TGTGCCAGCAAGCGGGAGTTAAACCTCTACGAGCAGTACTTC. Translated: CASKRELNLYEQYF.

Concerning this clonotype: This could be a read error, since a much larger clone is one nucleotide away. The chain joins TRBV7-8 to TRBJ1-6, with D perhaps TRBD1 (5 bases). Germline assignment: CDR1 SGHVS and CDR2 FQNEAQ. CDR3 length: 13 residues. The CDR3 spells CASGFRDNSPLHF. Here the CDR3 DNA reads TGTGCCAGCGGCTTCAGGGACAATTCACCCCTCCACTTT.

The genes are TRBV4-1 and TRBJ1-5; possibly TRBD1 for D (5 bases). V was clipped by 2 bases and J by 7 bases, with 18 bases between them. CDR1 is MGHRA, CDR2 YSYEKL, per germline. The CDR3 runs 16 residues. CDR3 DNA: TGCGCCAGCAGCCAAAGGGGCCTGATAAATGGCCAGCCCCAGCATTTT. Translation: CASSQRGLINGQPQHF.

On this clonotype: A much larger clone sits a single nucleotide away, making a read error possible. The chain has TRBV6-1 and TRBJ2-2, with TRBD1 identical over 10 bases. Germline V CDR1 and CDR2: MNHNS, SASEGT. The CDR3 consists of 18 residues. The CDR3 here is CASSVRDRGYSNAGELFF. The CDR3 nucleotides are TGTGCCAGCAGTGTCCGGGACAGGGGATATTCGAACGCCGGGGAGCTGTTTTTT.

This clonotype has only a few counts. This chain connects TRBV5-1 to TRBJ2-7, with D perhaps TRBD2 (6 bases). V lost 7 bases to trimming and J lost 0 bases, with 20 bases between them. This CDR3 contains 16 residues. Germline assignment: CDR1 SGHRS and CDR2 YFSETQ. The CDR3 DNA follows: TGCGCCAGCGGCGGCAGGGAGGCCAGCGGCTCCTACGAGCAGTACTTC. This encodes CASGGREASGSYEQYF.

Notes on this clonotype: Possible read error: a much larger clone is one base away. The chain combines TRBV20-1 with TRBJ1-4, with D possibly TRBD1 on 5 matching bases. Germline V gene lookup returns CDR1 DFQATT and CDR2 SNEGSKA (reference sequence). The CDR3 has 13 amino acids. V shed 8 bases and J shed 8 bases, with 18 bases lying between them. The CDR3 loop reads CSTTTVPEEKLFF. The CDR3 DNA is TGCAGTACTACGACAGTGCCCGAAGAAAAACTGTTTTTT.

This clonotype occurred a few times. A clone one base away is much larger, so this may be a read error. The chain joins TRBV7-9 to TRBJ1-2; TRBD1 might be the D (5 bases). The CDR3 extends over 14 amino acids. CDR1 SEHNR and CDR2 FQNEAQ come from the germline V gene (reference sequence). The CDR3 DNA is TGTGCCAGCAGCCCCAAGGGGTTTAACTATGGCCACACCTTC. Translating it yields CASSPKGFNYGHTF.

With regard to this clonotype: The conserved phenylalanine or tryptophan normally closing the CDR3 is absent here, so this likely arose from a read error. This rearrangement joins TRBV4-2 to TRBJ2-1; D unresolved. CDR1 LGHNA and CDR2 YNFKEQ come from the germline V gene. The CDR3 totals 14 residues. The CDR3 reads CVSSQDRLRDEQFS. CDR3 sequence (DNA): TGTGTCAGCAGCCAAGATCGGCTTAGGGATGAGCAGTTCTCC.

Regarding this clonotype: One base away lies a much larger clone, so this may be a sequencing read error. The rearrangement uses TRBV7-8 and TRBJ2-7; TRBD1 matches 7 bases. CDR1 and CDR2 (germline): SGHVS, FQNEAQ. The CDR3 is made up of 17 amino acids. CDR3 residues: CASSPPRGQNISYEEYF. For the CDR3, the DNA is TGTGCCAGCAGCCCCCCCCGGGGACAGAACATCTCCTACGAGGAGTACTTC.

This chain joins TRBV5-1 and TRBJ1-5; D is possibly TRBD1 (6 bases). CDR3 length equals 19 residues. Per the germline V gene, CDR1 is SGHRS and CDR2 is YFSETQ. Trimming took 2 bases from V and 0 from J, leaving 21 bases between them. The DNA of the CDR3 is TGCGCCAGCAGCTTACCCCCGATGGACAGAAAAAATAGCAATCAGCCCCAGCATTTT. Its protein is CASSLPPMDRKNSNQPQHF.

V and J are TRBV29-1 and TRBJ2-3, with TRBD1 as a possible D gene (5 bases). This CDR3 contains 10 residues. Germline V gives CDR1 SQVTM, CDR2 ANQGSEA. The CDR3 DNA is TGCGGCTCAGGGACAGATACGCAGTATTTT. Translating it yields CGSGTDTQYF.